The rows below give T cell receptor beta chains drawn from one sample of a study of cytomegalovirus exposure and HLA in healthy donors. Sequencing was performed with immunoSEQ multiplex PCR; in TCRdb, only in-frame clones are kept and a portion is missing. This table holds fewer than 150,000 clones. The source material was PBMCs. These receptor sequences come from a man between 18 and 29 years old in good health and CMV-seronegative. CDR3s include the opening cysteine and the closing phenylalanine or tryptophan. D genes are given only for firm matches.

cdr3_length,v_call,j_call,d_call,cdr3_nt,cdr3_aa
15,TRBV19,TRBJ2-5,TRBD2,TGTGCCAGTAGTGGGACTAGCGGGGGGAAAGAGACCCAGTACTTC,CASSGTSGGKETQYF
18,TRBV7-9,TRBJ2-2,TRBD2,TGTGCCAGCAGCTTACCCCCACCGGGACTAGTTAACACCGGGGAGCTGTTTTTT,CASSLPPPGLVNTGELFF
17,TRBV5-1,TRBJ2-3,NA,TGCGCCAGCAGCCCGCGTCCCCGGCAGGGGGGTACAGATACGCAGTATTTT,CASSPRPRQGGTDTQYF
13,TRBV27,TRBJ2-1,NA,TGTGCCAGCAGTTTGGTGGCCGGGAATGAGCAGTTCTTC,CASSLVAGNEQFF
13,TRBV28,TRBJ2-1,NA,TGTGCCAGCACCACAGGCGCGATCAATGAGCAGTTCTTC,CASTTGAINEQFF
11,TRBV2,TRBJ1-6,NA,TGTGCCAGCTGGGAGGGATTTACCCTCCACTTT,CASWEGFTLHF
15,TRBV13,TRBJ2-7,TRBD1,TGTGCCAGCAGCCCAGGGACAGGCGGCTTGCACGAGCAGTACTTC,CASSPGTGGLHEQYF
15,TRBV6-1,TRBJ2-7,TRBD2,TGTGCCAGCAGTGAATTGCGGGGGTTATCCTACGAGCAGTACTTC,CASSELRGLSYEQYF
15,TRBV5-5,TRBJ1-2,NA,TGTGCCAGCAGCACGGTTACAGGGATCGACTATGGCTACACCTTC,CASSTVTGIDYGYTF
13,TRBV5-6,TRBJ2-7,TRBD1,TGTGCCAGCAGCTTGGGGACAGGGGGCGAGCAGTACTTC,CASSLGTGGEQYF
15,TRBV19,TRBJ1-1,TRBD1,TGTGCCAGTAGGCCCCGGACAGGGGAGAACACTGAAGCTTTCTTT,CASRPRTGENTEAFF
11,TRBV7-9,TRBJ2-7,NA,TGTGCCAGCAGCCCCGAGCACGAGCAGTACTTC,CASSPEHEQYF
15,TRBV9,TRBJ1-5,NA,TGTGCCAGCAGCGCCGGAACAGGAGCTAATCAGCCCCAGCATTTT,CASSAGTGANQPQHF
14,TRBV5-6,TRBJ2-7,TRBD1,TGTGCCAGCAGCTTAGGGGACAGCCCCTACGAGCAGTACTTC,CASSLGDSPYEQYF
15,TRBV13,TRBJ2-5,TRBD2,TGTGCCAGCAGCTTTGCCAGCGGGAGCCAAGAGACCCAGTACTTC,CASSFASGSQETQYF
12,TRBV19,TRBJ2-7,TRBD1,TGTGCCAGTAGTCAGGGGGCAGGGGAGCAGTACTTC,CASSQGAGEQYF
15,TRBV29-1,TRBJ2-3,TRBD2,TGCAGCGCCTGGGAATCTAGCGGGGGCACAGATACGCAGTATTTT,CSAWESSGGTDTQYF
12,TRBV5-1,TRBJ2-7,NA,TGCGCCAGCAGCTCCAGCTCCTACGAGCAGTACTTC,CASSSSSYEQYF
13,TRBV5-1,TRBJ2-5,NA,TGCGCCAGCAGACTAGGACAGCAAGAGACCCAGTACTTC,CASRLGQQETQYF
14,TRBV7-3,TRBJ2-3,NA,TGTGCCAGCAGTTTGGACTCCTTCACAGATACGCAGTATTTT,CASSLDSFTDTQYF
11,TRBV6-5,TRBJ1-1,NA,TGTGCCAGCACCCTAGGCTCTGAAGCTTTCTTT,CASTLGSEAFF
17,TRBV28,TRBJ1-4,NA,TGTGCCAGCAGTTTGCTAGGCCCCGGCGCGACTAATGAAAAACTGTTTTTT,CASSLLGPGATNEKLFF
13,TRBV30,TRBJ1-2,NA,TGTGCCTGGAGCGTAGGGGTTAGACATGGCTACACCTTC,CAWSVGVRHGYTF
16,TRBV7-3,TRBJ2-1,NA,TGTGCCAGCAGCTCCGGGAAGGGAAGCTCCTACAATGAGCAGTTCTTC,CASSSGKGSSYNEQFF
17,TRBV11-2,TRBJ2-3,TRBD2,TGTGCCAGCAGCCGGCCTGGACTAGCTAAAACGACAGATACGCAGTATTTT,CASSRPGLAKTTDTQYF
13,TRBV5-5,TRBJ1-4,NA,TGTGCCAGCAGCTTGGGTGCGGCTGAAAAACTGTTTTTT,CASSLGAAEKLFF
13,TRBV18,TRBJ1-4,NA,TGTGCCAGCTCACCACAGGGGAATGAAAAACTGTTTTTT,CASSPQGNEKLFF
14,TRBV5-1,TRBJ2-7,TRBD2,TGCGCCAGTACACTAGCGGGAGGGCCTTACGAGCAGTACTTC,CASTLAGGPYEQYF
15,TRBV6-4,TRBJ2-3,NA,TGTGCCAGCAGTGACTCGGCAGGTAGCACAGATACGCAGTATTTT,CASSDSAGSTDTQYF
13,TRBV5-6,TRBJ2-1,TRBD2,TGTGCCAGCAGACCGGGGGGGGTTCATGAGCAGTTCTTC,CASRPGGVHEQFF
16,TRBV5-6,TRBJ2-2,NA,TGTGCCAGCAGCTTGGAGAGGAGGGTCCTGACCGGGGAGCTGTTTTTT,CASSLERRVLTGELFF
16,TRBV5-8,TRBJ1-1,TRBD1,TGTGCCAGCAGCTATCACAGGGGCGCATCGAACACTGAAGCTTTCTTT,CASSYHRGASNTEAFF
14,TRBV9,TRBJ2-7,TRBD1,TGTGCCAGCAGCGTGACAGGGGCCGCCTACGAGCAGTACTTC,CASSVTGAAYEQYF
16,TRBV11-3,TRBJ2-6,NA,TGTGCCAGCAGCCCAGGGGCCTGGGGAGGGGCCAACGTCCTGACTTTC,CASSPGAWGGANVLTF
14,TRBV6-5,TRBJ1-1,TRBD1,TGTGCCAGCAGCCGTCGACAGGGGGCGACTGAAGCTTTCTTT,CASSRRQGATEAFF
15,TRBV7-8,TRBJ2-3,TRBD2,TGTGCCAGCAGCCTCGGGACTAGCGGGAGAGATACGCAGTATTTT,CASSLGTSGRDTQYF
15,TRBV5-1,TRBJ2-7,NA,TGCGCCAGCAGCTTGGCTCTAGGTTCCTCCTACGAGCAGTACTTC,CASSLALGSSYEQYF
12,TRBV6-5,TRBJ1-5,NA,TGTGCCAGCAGCTCCCCGGGGGAGCCCCAGCATTTT,CASSSPGEPQHF
13,TRBV28,TRBJ2-7,NA,TGTGCCAGCAGATTTACAGGGAGCTACGAGCAGTACTTC,CASRFTGSYEQYF
15,TRBV7-9,TRBJ1-4,NA,TGTGCCAGCAGCTACTACCAGGGGTTCGTTGAAAAACTGTTTTTT,CASSYYQGFVEKLFF
16,TRBV5-1,TRBJ1-1,NA,TGCGCCAGCAGCTTGACATTGGGGGGACGGAACACTGAAGCTTTCTTT,CASSLTLGGRNTEAFF
15,TRBV28,TRBJ1-4,TRBD1,TGTGCCAGCAGTTTCGCAGGGGGGAGGAATGAAAAACTGTTTTTT,CASSFAGGRNEKLFF
16,TRBV18,TRBJ2-1,NA,TGTGCCAGCTCACCTTCCTGGGGCATTAAGAACAATGAGCAGTTCTTC,CASSPSWGIKNNEQFF